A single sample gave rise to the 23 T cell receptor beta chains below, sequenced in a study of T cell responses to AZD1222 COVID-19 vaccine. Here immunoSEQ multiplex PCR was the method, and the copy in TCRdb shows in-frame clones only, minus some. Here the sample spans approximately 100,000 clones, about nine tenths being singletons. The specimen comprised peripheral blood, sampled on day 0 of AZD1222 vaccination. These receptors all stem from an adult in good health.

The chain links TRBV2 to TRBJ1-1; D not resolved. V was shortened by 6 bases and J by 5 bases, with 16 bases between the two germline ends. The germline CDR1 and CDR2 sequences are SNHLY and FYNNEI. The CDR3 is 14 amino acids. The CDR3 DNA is TGTGCCAGCAGGGAAAACTCCGGACGGACTGAAGCTTTCTTT. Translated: CASRENSGRTEAFF.

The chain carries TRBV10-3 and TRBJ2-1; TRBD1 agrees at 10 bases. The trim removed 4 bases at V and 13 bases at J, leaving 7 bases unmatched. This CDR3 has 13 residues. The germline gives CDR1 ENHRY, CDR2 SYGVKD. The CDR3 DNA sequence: TGTGCCATCAGTGGGCGCCGGGACAGGGGACAGTTCTTC. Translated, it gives CAISGRRDRGQFF.

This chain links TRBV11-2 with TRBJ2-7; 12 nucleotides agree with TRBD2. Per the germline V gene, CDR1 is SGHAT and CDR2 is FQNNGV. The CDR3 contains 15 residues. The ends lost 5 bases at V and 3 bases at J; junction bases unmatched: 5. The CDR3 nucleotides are TGTGCCAGCAGCCCCGGACTAGCGGGGAACTACGAGCAGTACTTC. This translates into CASSPGLAGNYEQYF.

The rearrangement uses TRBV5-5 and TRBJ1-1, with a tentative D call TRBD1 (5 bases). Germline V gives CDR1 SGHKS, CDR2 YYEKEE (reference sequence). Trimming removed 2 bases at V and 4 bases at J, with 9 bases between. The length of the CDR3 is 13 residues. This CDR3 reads CASSFPDTTEAFF. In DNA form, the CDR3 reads TGTGCCAGCAGCTTCCCGGACACCACTGAAGCTTTCTTT.

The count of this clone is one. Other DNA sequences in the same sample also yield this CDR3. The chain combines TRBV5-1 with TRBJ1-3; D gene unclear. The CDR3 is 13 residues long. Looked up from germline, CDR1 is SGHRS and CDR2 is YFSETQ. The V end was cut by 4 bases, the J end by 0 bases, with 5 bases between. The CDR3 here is CASSPDSGNTIYF. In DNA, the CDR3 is TGCGCCAGCAGCCCAGACTCTGGAAACACCATATATTTT. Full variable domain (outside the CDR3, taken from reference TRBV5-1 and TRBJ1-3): KAGVTQTPRYLIKTRGQQVTLSCSPISGHRSVSWYQQTPGQGLQFLFEYFSETQRNKGNFPGRFSGRQFSNSRSEMNVSTLELGDSALYLCASSPDSGNTIYFGEGSWLTVV.

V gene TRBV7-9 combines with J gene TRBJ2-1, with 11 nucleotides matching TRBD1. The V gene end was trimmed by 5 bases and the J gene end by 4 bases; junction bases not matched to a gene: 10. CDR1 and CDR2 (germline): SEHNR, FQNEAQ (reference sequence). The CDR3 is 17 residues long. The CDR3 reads CASSHGQGARYYNEQFF. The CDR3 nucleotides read TGTGCCAGCAGCCATGGACAGGGGGCTAGATATTACAATGAGCAGTTCTTC. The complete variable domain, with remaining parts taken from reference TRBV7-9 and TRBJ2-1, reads DTGVSQNPRHKITKRGQNVTFRCDPISEHNRLYWYRQTLGQGPEFLTYFQNEAQLEKSRLLSDRFSAERPKGSFSTLEIQRTEQGDSAMYLCASSHGQGARYYNEQFFGPGTRLTVL.

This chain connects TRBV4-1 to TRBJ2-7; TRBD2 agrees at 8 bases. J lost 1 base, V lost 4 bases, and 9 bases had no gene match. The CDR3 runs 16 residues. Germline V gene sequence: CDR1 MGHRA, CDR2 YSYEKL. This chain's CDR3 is CASSRSGVAGSYEQYF. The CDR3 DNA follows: TGCGCCAGCAGCCGGTCTGGGGTAGCGGGATCCTACGAGCAGTACTTC.

CDR3 amino acids: CASGKTGQSYNEQFF. The CDR3 bases are TGTGCCAGCGGGAAGACAGGTCAATCATACAATGAGCAGTTCTTC. The rearrangement links TRBV7-9 to TRBJ2-1, with D tentatively TRBD1 (6 bases). The V and J ends lost 8 bases and 4 bases respectively, with 18 bases between them. The CDR3 has 15 residues. Germline loops: CDR1 SEHNR, CDR2 FQNEAQ (reference sequence).

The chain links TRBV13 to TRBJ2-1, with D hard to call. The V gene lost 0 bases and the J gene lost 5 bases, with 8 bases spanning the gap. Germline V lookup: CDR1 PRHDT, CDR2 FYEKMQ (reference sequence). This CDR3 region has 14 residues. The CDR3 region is CASSLGRHHNEQFF. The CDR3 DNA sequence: TGTGCCAGCAGCTTAGGCCGGCACCACAATGAGCAGTTCTTC.

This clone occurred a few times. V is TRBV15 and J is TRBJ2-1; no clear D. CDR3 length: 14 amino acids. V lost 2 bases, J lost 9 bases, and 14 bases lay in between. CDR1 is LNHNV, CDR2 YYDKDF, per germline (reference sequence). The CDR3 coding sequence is TGTGCCACCAGCAGACTGCTACAGAGCCGTGAGCAGTTCTTC. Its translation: CATSRLLQSREQFF.

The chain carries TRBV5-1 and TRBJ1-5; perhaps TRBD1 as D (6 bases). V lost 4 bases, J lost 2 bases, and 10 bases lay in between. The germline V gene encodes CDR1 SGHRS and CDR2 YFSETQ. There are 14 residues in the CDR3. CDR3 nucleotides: TGCGCCAGCAGCCAGGACAGTGGCAATCAGCCCCAGCATTTT. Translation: CASSQDSGNQPQHF.

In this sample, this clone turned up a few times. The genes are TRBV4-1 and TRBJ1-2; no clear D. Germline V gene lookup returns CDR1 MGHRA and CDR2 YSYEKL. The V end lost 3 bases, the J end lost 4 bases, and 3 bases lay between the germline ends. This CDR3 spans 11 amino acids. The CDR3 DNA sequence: TGCGCCAGCAGCCACGGCTATGGCTACACCTTC. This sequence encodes CASSHGYGYTF.

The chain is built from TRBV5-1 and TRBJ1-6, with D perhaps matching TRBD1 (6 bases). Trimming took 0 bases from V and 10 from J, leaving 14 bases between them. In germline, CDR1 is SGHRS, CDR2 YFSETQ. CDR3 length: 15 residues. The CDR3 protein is CASSLDFGGISPLHF. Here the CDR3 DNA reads TGCGCCAGCAGCTTGGACTTTGGGGGCATATCACCCCTCCACTTT.

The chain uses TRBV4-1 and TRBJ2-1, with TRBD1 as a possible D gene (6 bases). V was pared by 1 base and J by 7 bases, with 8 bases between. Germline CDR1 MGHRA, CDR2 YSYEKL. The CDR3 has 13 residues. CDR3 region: CASSQGRGNEQFF. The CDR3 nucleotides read TGCGCCAGCAGCCAAGGCAGGGGAAATGAGCAGTTCTTC.

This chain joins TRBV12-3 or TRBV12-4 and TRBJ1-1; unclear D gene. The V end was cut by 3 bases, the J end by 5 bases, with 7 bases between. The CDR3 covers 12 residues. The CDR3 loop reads CASSFGQTEAFF. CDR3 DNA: TGTGCCAGCAGTTTCGGGCAGACTGAAGCTTTCTTT.

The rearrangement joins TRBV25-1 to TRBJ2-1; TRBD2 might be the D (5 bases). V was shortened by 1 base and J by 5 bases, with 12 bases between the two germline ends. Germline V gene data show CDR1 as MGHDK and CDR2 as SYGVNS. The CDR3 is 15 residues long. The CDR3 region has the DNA TGTGCCAGCAGTGAATTCAAGCGGACTCACAATGAGCAGTTCTTC. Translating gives CASSEFKRTHNEQFF.

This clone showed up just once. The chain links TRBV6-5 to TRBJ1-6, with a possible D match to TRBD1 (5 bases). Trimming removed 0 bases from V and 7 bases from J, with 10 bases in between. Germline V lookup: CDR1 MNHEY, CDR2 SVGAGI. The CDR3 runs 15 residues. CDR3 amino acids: CASSYSREENSPLHF. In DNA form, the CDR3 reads TGTGCCAGCAGTTACTCCAGGGAGGAAAATTCACCCCTCCACTTT.

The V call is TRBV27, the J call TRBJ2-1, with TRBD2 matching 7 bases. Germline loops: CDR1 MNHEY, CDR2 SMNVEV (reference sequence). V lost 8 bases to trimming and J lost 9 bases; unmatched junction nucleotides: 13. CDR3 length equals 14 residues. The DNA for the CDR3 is TGTGCCAGCCTCCTGAGCGGGGAGGCCAGTGAGCAGTTCTTC. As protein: CASLLSGEASEQFF.

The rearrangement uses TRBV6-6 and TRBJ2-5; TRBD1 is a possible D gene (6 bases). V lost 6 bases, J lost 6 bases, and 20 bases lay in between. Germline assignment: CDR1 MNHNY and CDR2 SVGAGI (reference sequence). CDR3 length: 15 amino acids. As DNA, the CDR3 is TGTGCCAGCAGCCCGCCGGGACACCAGGACCAGACCCAGTACTTC. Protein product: CASSPPGHQDQTQYF.

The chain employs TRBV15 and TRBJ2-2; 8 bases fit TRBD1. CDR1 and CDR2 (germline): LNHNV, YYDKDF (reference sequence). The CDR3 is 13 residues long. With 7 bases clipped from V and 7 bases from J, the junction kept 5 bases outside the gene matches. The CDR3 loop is CATTDRGNGELFF. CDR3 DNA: TGTGCCACCACTGACAGGGGCAACGGGGAGCTGTTTTTT.

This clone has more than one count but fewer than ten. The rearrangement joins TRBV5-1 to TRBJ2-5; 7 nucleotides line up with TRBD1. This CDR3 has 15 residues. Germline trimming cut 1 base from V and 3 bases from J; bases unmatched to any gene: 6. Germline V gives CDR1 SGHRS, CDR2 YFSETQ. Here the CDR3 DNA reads TGCGCCAGCAGCTTGATGGACAGGTCTGAAGAGACCCAGTACTTC. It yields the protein CASSLMDRSEETQYF.

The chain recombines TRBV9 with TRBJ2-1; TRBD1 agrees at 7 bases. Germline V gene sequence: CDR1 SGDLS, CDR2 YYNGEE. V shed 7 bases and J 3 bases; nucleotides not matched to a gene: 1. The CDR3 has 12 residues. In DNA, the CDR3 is TGTGCCAGCGGGACAGTCTACAATGAGCAGTTCTTC. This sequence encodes CASGTVYNEQFF.

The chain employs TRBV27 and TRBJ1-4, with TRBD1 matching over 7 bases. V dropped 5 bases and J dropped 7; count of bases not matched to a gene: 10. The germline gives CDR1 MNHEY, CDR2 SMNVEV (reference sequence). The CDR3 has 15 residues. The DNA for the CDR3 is TGTGCCAGCAGTCCATACCCAGGGGGGAGTGAAAAACTGTTTTTT. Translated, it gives CASSPYPGGSEKLFF.